A single sample is the source of the 23 T cell receptor beta chains below, sequenced in a study of blood T cells in healthy people across ages. A second PCR of 7 to 11 cycles used a sample-barcoded 5' primer and a J-beta primer mix. One entry per CDR3 protein, called by TCRdb with MiXCR from the 5' RACE reads. Of approximately 600,000 distinct CDR3 sequences in the sample, 45% to 65% are singletons; the top ten hold 30% to 40%. Input material: blood. These receptors all stem from a man between 60 and 75 years old in good health.

This clonotype occurred a few times. Here the CDR3 reads CSVESEGRRQFF. The CDR3 nucleotides read TGCAGCGTTGAGTCGGAGGGAAGGCGGCAGTTCTTC. The V call is TRBV29-1, the J call TRBJ2-1; the D gene is possibly TRBD2 (6 bases). Trimming left V 3 bases short and J 12 bases short, with 15 bases between. This CDR3 spans 12 amino acids. CDR1 is SQVTM, CDR2 ANQGSEA, per germline.

This clonotype has only a few counts. The chain joins TRBV6-1 to TRBJ2-5, with 7 nucleotides matching TRBD1. The CDR3 runs 15 residues. Germline CDR1 and CDR2: MNHNS and SASEGT. J lost 5 bases, V lost 4 bases, and 10 bases had no gene match. The CDR3 here is CASSVQGGAWETQYF. The CDR3 DNA reads as TGTGCCAGCAGTGTCCAAGGGGGCGCATGGGAGACCCAGTACTTC.

The chain joins TRBV28 to TRBJ1-1; 8 bases match TRBD1. V gave up 6 bases and J gave up 10 bases; unmatched junction bases: 7. This CDR3 has 12 amino acids. CDR1 and CDR2 from the germline V gene are MDHEN and SYDVKM. CDR3 sequence reads: CASRVPRGLAFF. CDR3 bases: TGTGCCAGCAGGGTGCCCAGGGGGCTAGCTTTCTTT.

The chain employs TRBV29-1 and TRBJ1-2; 7 bases are shared with TRBD1. Germline V gives CDR1 SQVTM, CDR2 ANQGSEA. The CDR3 sequence is 13 residues long. V lost 2 bases and J lost 8; bases outside the gene matches: 8. CDR3: CSVECWTGGGYTF. As DNA, the CDR3 is TGCAGCGTTGAATGCTGGACAGGCGGAGGCTACACCTTC.

The table lists this clonotype with many counts. The chain combines TRBV5-1 with TRBJ1-4; 10 nucleotides line up with TRBD1. V shed 4 bases, J shed 6 bases, and the junction held 3 bases outside the gene matches. Germline loops: CDR1 SGHRS, CDR2 YFSETQ. This CDR3 has 14 amino acids. The CDR3 loop is CASSPGTGDEKLFF. Written as DNA, the CDR3 is TGCGCCAGCAGCCCCGGGACAGGGGATGAAAAACTGTTTTTT.

The chain carries TRBV13 and TRBJ1-1; possible D gene TRBD1, 6 bases. Trimming shortened V by 5 bases and J by 3 bases, and 13 bases separated the two germline ends. The CDR3 is made up of 14 amino acids. In germline, CDR1 is PRHDT, CDR2 FYEKMQ (reference sequence). The CDR3 region has the DNA TGTGCCAGCAGCAGGGGGAGGCCACACACTGAAGCTTTCTTT. Translating gives CASSRGRPHTEAFF.

This clonotype was detected only a few times. V gene TRBV4-2 combines with J gene TRBJ2-5, with D maybe TRBD2 (6 bases). CDR1 and CDR2 from the germline V gene are LGHNA and YNFKEQ. There are 18 residues in the CDR3. V was pared by 0 bases and J by 2 bases, with 19 bases between. CDR3 nucleotides: TGTGCCAGCAGCCAAGATTTGGACTACCGTAGAGGACAAGAGACCCAGTACTTC. It translates to CASSQDLDYRRGQETQYF.

The sample holds a few counts of this clonotype. The V call is TRBV5-1, the J call TRBJ1-2, with D perhaps matching TRBD1 (5 bases). Trimming cost V 4 bases and J 8 bases, with 15 bases left between them. The CDR3 covers 13 residues. The germline CDR1 and CDR2 sequences are SGHRS and YFSETQ. In nucleotides, the CDR3 is TGCGCCAGCAGCCCTGGGGCCCAAGAAGGCTACACCTTC. Residues: CASSPGAQEGYTF.

The chain carries TRBV5-1 and TRBJ2-7, with 9 bases identical to TRBD1. The CDR3 contains 17 residues. Germline CDR1 is SGHRS and CDR2 is YFSETQ. V shed 0 bases, J shed 0 bases, and the junction held 7 bases outside the gene matches. The CDR3 is CASSLASGTGSSYEQYF. The CDR3 DNA is TGCGCCAGCAGCTTGGCCTCCGGGACAGGGAGCTCCTACGAGCAGTACTTC.

In DNA, the CDR3 is TGCGCCAGCAGCTTGGATCCCGCGGGGGGGATCACAGATACGCAGTATTTT. Protein: CASSLDPAGGITDTQYF. The chain employs TRBV5-1 and TRBJ2-3; TRBD2 matches 9 bases. CDR1 and CDR2 (germline): SGHRS, YFSETQ. This CDR3 has 17 amino acids. V shed 0 bases, J shed 2 bases, and the junction held 7 bases outside the gene matches. The full variable domain, its missing parts supplied by reference TRBV5-1 and TRBJ2-3, is KAGVTQTPRYLIKTRGQQVTLSCSPISGHRSVSWYQQTPGQGLQFLFEYFSETQRNKGNFPGRFSGRQFSNSRSEMNVSTLELGDSALYLCASSLDPAGGITDTQYFGPGTRLTVL.

The chain employs TRBV7-2 and TRBJ2-2; D not certain. Germline CDR1 and CDR2: SGHTA and FQGNSA. The V end was cut by 6 bases, the J end by 4 bases, with 12 bases between. The CDR3 consists of 14 residues. The CDR3 nucleotides read TGTGCCAGCAGGAAGGGTCGGAGCACCGGGGAGCTGTTTTTT. It yields the protein CASRKGRSTGELFF. The full variable domain, in which reference TRBV7-2 and TRBJ2-2 provide the parts outside the CDR3, is GAGVSQSPSNKVTEKGKDVELRCDPISGHTALYWYRQSLGQGLEFLIYFQGNSAPDKSGLPSDRFSAERTGGSVSTLTIQRTQQEDSAVYLCASRKGRSTGELFFGEGSRLTVL.

The CDR3 DNA sequence: TGTGCCAGCAGTGAAGTGACAGCTCCCTACGAGCAGTACTTC. Its translation: CASSEVTAPYEQYF. The chain is built from TRBV2 and TRBJ2-7; D may be TRBD1 (5 bases). CDR3 length: 14 residues. The germline CDR1 and CDR2 sequences are SNHLY and FYNNEI. Trimming removed 1 base at V and 2 bases at J, with 9 bases between.

On this clonotype: An end of the junction differs from the germline gene, which may be a read error. The J gene is TRBJ1-2, the V gene TRBV3-1; the match to TRBD1 covers 10 bases. The CDR3 runs to 15 residues. Germline values: CDR1 LGHDT, CDR2 YNNKEL (reference sequence). The CDR3 bases are TGCGCCAGCAGCCAACAGACAGGGGGCGGCTATGGCTACACCTTC. This codes for CASSQQTGGGYGYTF.

This clonotype has a handful of counts. The V gene is TRBV6-6, the J gene TRBJ2-5, with D uncertain. The CDR3 contains 13 residues. Per the germline V gene, CDR1 is MNHNY and CDR2 is SVGAGI (reference sequence). Trimming cost V 2 bases and J 0 bases, with 4 bases left between them. CDR3 region: CASSYRYQETQYF. CDR3 bases: TGTGCCAGCAGTTACAGGTACCAAGAGACCCAGTACTTC.

This clonotype was seen a single time. V gene TRBV4-1 combines with J gene TRBJ1-5, with 9 bases lining up with TRBD1. CDR1 and CDR2 (germline): MGHRA, YSYEKL. There are 16 residues in the CDR3. The V segment lost 4 bases and the J segment 6 bases; nucleotides outside the gene matches: 10. Written as DNA, the CDR3 is TGCGCCAGCAGCCCCTCCGGGACAGGGTACGGTCAGCCCCAGCATTTT. It codes for CASSPSGTGYGQPQHF.

The chain employs TRBV5-1 and TRBJ2-7; no reliable D call. Trimming removed 1 base from V and 7 bases from J, with 24 bases in between. There are 17 residues in the CDR3. Germline assignment: CDR1 SGHRS and CDR2 YFSETQ. CDR3 in amino acids: CASSLTPTGGVDNEQYF. CDR3 in DNA: TGCGCCAGCAGCTTGACGCCGACTGGCGGCGTCGACAATGAGCAGTACTTC.

This clonotype has more than one count but fewer than ten. J is TRBJ1-2 and V is TRBV12-3 or TRBV12-4, with a weak D call TRBD1 (6 bases). Between the trimmed V and J ends, which lost 1 base and 4 bases, there was a span of 10 bases. The CDR3 has 14 amino acids. The CDR3 DNA follows: TGTGCCAGCAGTTTAGACGACAGGCTCTATGGCTACACCTTC. Its protein product is CASSLDDRLYGYTF.

This chain connects TRBV5-1 to TRBJ2-7; D gene ambiguous. The germline V and J ends were trimmed by 4 bases and 2 bases, with 13 bases remaining between them. This CDR3 has 14 amino acids. The V gene's germline CDR1 is SGHRS and CDR2 YFSETQ. Here the CDR3 reads CASSPQSATYEQYF. In DNA form, the CDR3 reads TGCGCCAGCAGCCCCCAATCAGCTACCTACGAGCAGTACTTC.

This clonotype was counted once. The chain recombines TRBV4-1 with TRBJ2-1; D may be TRBD1 (5 bases). With 0 bases removed from V and 4 bases from J, the gap between germline ends came to 10 bases. The CDR3 spans 15 residues. The V gene's germline CDR1 is MGHRA and CDR2 YSYEKL. CDR3 DNA sequence: TGCGCCAGCAGCCAAGATCCACAGGTTTACAATGAGCAGTTCTTC. Its protein product is CASSQDPQVYNEQFF.

This clonotype has more than one count but fewer than ten. The CDR3 loop is CSARDYGGAGPDTQYF. For the CDR3, the DNA is TGCAGTGCTAGAGATTATGGGGGAGCAGGTCCAGATACGCAGTATTTT. The V gene is TRBV20-1, the J gene TRBJ2-3, with D possibly being TRBD1 or TRBD2 (5 bases each). With 0 bases removed from V and 4 bases from J, the gap between germline ends came to 17 bases. CDR3 length equals 16 residues. In germline, CDR1 is DFQATT, CDR2 SNEGSKA (reference sequence).

V is TRBV20-1 and J is TRBJ1-2, with D perhaps matching TRBD1 (6 bases). Germline CDR1 reads DFQATT; CDR2 reads SNEGSKA (reference sequence). Trimming stripped 5 bases from V and 8 bases from J, with 21 bases between. The CDR3 loop spans 14 amino acids. CDR3 sequence reads: CSARENRARGGYTF. DNA of the CDR3: TGCAGTGCTCGGGAAAACAGGGCGCGCGGGGGCTACACCTTC.

The rearrangement uses TRBV5-5 and TRBJ2-2; tentatively, D is TRBD1 (6 bases). The germline CDR1 and CDR2 sequences are SGHKS and YYEKEE (reference sequence). V lost 2 bases and J lost 5, with 13 bases in between. This CDR3 is built from 15 residues. This chain's CDR3 is CASSFGTPGTGELFF. The CDR3 DNA sequence: TGTGCCAGCAGCTTCGGGACACCTGGGACCGGGGAGCTGTTTTTT. Based on the CDR3 plus reference TRBV5-5 and TRBJ2-2, the full variable domain is DAGVTQSPTHLIKTRGQQVTLRCSPISGHKSVSWYQQVLGQGPQFIFQYYEKEERGRGNFPDRFSARQFPNYSSELNVNALLLGDSALYLCASSFGTPGTGELFFGEGSRLTVL.

V usage is TRBV28 and J usage is TRBJ2-5, with 8 bases matching TRBD2. V was clipped by 8 bases and J by 4 bases; unmatched bases: 9. The CDR3 runs to 14 residues. Germline V gene lookup returns CDR1 MDHEN and CDR2 SYDVKM. Here the CDR3 reads CASSVTSGRETQYF. As DNA, the CDR3 is TGTGCCAGCTCCGTCACTAGCGGCCGAGAGACCCAGTACTTC.